These 3 T cell receptor beta chains were sequenced from one sample in a study of shared clonotypes between healthy human individuals. Profiled with immunoSEQ multiplex PCR; TCRdb holds only in-frame clones, not every one. The sample holds roughly 760,000 clones; approximately 79% are singletons and the top ten take about 1.7%. The material sequenced was memory CD4+ T cells sorted from blood. Subset defined: CD45RA-negative fraction. These receptors were collected from a woman aged 25 to 39 in good health.

In its sample, this clone was seen once. The rearrangement joins TRBV7-2 to TRBJ1-1; 7 positions agree with TRBD1. The V segment lost 5 bases and the J segment 9 bases; nucleotides outside the gene matches: 12. Germline V gives CDR1 SGHTA, CDR2 FQGNSA. The CDR3 runs 14 residues. CDR3 sequence (DNA): TGTGCCAGCAGCCGTGGACAGGCCCATCAGAAAGCTTTCTTT. Encoded protein: CASSRGQAHQKAFF.

The chain combines TRBV7-6 with TRBJ1-4, with D possibly TRBD1 on 6 matching bases. Germline CDR1 and CDR2: SGHVS and FNYEAQ. CDR3 size: 16 residues. V was cut by 1 base and J by 7 bases, with 16 bases left in between. The CDR3 protein is CASSLEGGGTPEKLFF. DNA for the CDR3: TGTGCCAGCAGCTTAGAGGGGGGAGGGACACCTGAAAAACTGTTTTTT.

The chain combines TRBV6-6 with TRBJ1-2, with TRBD1 as a possible D gene (5 bases). Trimming removed 5 bases from V and 3 bases from J, with 13 bases in between. Germline V lookup: CDR1 MNHNY, CDR2 SVGAGI (reference sequence). This CDR3 region has 14 residues. This chain's CDR3 is CASSPSGGDYGYTF. CDR3 DNA: TGTGCCAGCAGTCCCAGCGGGGGGGACTATGGCTACACCTTC.